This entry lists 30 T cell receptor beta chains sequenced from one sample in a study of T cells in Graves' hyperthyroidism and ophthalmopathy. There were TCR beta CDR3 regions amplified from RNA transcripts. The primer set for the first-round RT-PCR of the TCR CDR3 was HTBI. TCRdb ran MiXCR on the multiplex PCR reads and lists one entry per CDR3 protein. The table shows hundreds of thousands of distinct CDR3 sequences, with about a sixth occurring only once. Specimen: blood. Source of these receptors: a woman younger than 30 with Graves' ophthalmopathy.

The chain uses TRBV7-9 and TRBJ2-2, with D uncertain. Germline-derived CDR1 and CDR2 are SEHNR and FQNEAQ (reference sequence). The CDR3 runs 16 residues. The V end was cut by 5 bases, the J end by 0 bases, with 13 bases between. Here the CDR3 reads CASSAAGRANTGELFF. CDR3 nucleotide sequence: TGTGCCAGCAGCGCCGCCGGACGAGCGAACACCGGGGAGCTGTTTTTT.

The CDR3 protein is CASSVTGRKTQYF. The CDR3 DNA is TGTGCCAGCAGCGTGACAGGGAGGAAGACCCAGTACTTC. J is TRBJ2-5 and V is TRBV5-8, with D perhaps TRBD1 (7 bases). CDR3 length equals 13 residues. The germline V gene encodes CDR1 SGHTS and CDR2 YDEGEE. The germline V and J ends were trimmed by 4 bases and 6 bases, with 13 bases remaining between them.

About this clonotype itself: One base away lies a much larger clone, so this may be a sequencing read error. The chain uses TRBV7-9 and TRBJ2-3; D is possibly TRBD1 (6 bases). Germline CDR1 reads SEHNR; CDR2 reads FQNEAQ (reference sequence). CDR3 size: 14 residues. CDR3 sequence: CASSLGAARDTQYF. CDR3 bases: TGCGCCAGCAGCTTGGGGGCGGCGAGAGATACGCAGTATTTT.

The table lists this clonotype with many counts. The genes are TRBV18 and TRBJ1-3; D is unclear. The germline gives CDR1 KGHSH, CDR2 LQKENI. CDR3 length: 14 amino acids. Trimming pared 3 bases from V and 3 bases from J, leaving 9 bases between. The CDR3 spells CASSPTDFGNTIYF. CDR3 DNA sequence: TGTGCCAGCTCACCTACAGATTTTGGAAACACCATATATTTT.

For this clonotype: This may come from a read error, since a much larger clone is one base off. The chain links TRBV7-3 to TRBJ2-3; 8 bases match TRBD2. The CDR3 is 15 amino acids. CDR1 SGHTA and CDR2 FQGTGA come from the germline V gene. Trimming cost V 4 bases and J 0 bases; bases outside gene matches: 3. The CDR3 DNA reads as TGTGCCAGCAGCTCACTAGCGGAAAGCACAGATACGCAGTATTTT. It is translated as CASSSLAESTDTQYF.

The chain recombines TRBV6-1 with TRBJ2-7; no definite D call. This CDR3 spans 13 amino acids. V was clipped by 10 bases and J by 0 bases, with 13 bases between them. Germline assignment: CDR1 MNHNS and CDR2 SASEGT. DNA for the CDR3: TGTGCCACCTCCCCCAGCAGCTCCTACGAGCAGTACTTC. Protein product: CATSPSSSYEQYF.

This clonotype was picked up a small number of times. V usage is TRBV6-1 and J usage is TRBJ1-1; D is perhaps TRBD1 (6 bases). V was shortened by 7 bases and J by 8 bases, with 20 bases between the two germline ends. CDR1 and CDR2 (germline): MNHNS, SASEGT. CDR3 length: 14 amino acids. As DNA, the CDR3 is TGTGCCAGCATCCCCGGGGGCTGGGGTGTGGAAGCTTTCTTT. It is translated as CASIPGGWGVEAFF.

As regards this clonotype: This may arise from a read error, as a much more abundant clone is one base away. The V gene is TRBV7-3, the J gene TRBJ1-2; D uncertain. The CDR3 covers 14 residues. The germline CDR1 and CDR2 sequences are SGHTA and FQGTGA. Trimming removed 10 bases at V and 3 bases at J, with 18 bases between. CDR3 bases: TGTGCCAACTGTGGGAGCAGCGGGGACTATGGCTACACCTTC. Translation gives CANCGSSGDYGYTF.

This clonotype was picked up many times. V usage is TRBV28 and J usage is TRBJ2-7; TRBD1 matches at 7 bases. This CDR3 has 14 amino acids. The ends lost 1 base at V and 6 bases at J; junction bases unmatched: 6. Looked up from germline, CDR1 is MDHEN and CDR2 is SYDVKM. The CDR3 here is CASSLSRQGGEQYF. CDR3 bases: TGTGCCAGCAGTTTATCCCGACAGGGTGGCGAGCAGTACTTC.

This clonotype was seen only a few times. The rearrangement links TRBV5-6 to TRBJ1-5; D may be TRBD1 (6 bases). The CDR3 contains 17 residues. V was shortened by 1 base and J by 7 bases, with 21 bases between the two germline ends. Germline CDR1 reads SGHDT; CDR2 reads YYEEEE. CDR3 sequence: CASSLYLGDLQGQPQHF. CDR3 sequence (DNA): TGTGCCAGCAGCTTGTATTTGGGGGATTTACAGGGCCAGCCCCAGCATTTT.

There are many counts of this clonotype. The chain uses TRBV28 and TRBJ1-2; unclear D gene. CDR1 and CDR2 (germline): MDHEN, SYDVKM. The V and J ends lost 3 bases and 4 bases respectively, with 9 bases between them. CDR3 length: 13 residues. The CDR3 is CASSFRVGYGYTF. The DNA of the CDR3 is TGTGCCAGCAGTTTTCGGGTTGGCTATGGCTACACCTTC.

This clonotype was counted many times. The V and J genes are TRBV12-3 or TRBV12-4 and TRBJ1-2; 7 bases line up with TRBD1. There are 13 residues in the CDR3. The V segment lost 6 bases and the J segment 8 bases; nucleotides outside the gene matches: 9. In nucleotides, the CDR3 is TGTGCCAGCAGGGGGACAGCGGGTCGAGGCTACACCTTC. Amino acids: CASRGTAGRGYTF.

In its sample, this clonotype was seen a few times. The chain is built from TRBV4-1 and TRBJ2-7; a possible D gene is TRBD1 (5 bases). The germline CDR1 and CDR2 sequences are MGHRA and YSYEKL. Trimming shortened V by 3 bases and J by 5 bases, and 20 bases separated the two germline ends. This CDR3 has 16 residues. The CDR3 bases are TGCGCCAGCAGCCATGGGTCGACAGTGGGCTCGGACGAGCAGTACTTC. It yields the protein CASSHGSTVGSDEQYF.

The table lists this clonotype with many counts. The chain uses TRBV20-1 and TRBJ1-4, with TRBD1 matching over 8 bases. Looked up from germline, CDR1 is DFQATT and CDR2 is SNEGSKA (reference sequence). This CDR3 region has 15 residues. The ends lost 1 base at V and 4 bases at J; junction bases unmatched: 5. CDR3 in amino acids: CSARGSTGVNEKLFF. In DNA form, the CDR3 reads TGCAGTGCTAGAGGTTCGACAGGGGTTAATGAAAAACTGTTTTTT.

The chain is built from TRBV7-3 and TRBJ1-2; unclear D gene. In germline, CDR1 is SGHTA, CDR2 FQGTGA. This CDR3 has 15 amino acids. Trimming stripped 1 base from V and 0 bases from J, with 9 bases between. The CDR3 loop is CASSLNRVANYGYTF. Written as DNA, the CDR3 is TGTGCCAGCAGCTTAAATCGGGTCGCTAACTATGGCTACACCTTC. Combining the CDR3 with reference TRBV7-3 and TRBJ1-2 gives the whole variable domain GAGVSQTPSNKVTEKGKYVELRCDPISGHTALYWYRQSLGQGPEFLIYFQGTGAADDSGLPNDRFFAVRPEGSVSTLKIQRTERGDSAVYLCASSLNRVANYGYTFGSGTRLTVV.

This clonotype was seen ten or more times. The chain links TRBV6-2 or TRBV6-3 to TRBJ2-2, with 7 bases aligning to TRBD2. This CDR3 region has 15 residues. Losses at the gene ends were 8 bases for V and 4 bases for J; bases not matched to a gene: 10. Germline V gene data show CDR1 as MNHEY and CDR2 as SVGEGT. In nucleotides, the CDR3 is TGTGCCAGCTACCCACGGGCTAGCGGCACCGGGGAGCTGTTTTTT. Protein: CASYPRASGTGELFF.

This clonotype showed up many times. CDR3 sequence (DNA): TGCAGTGCTAGGACTAGCGGGAGCATCACAGATACGCAGTATTTT. Translated, it gives CSARTSGSITDTQYF. The chain links TRBV20-1 to TRBJ2-3; 12 bases map to TRBD2. The germline V gene encodes CDR1 DFQATT and CDR2 SNEGSKA (reference sequence). This CDR3 has 15 residues. The ends lost 3 bases at V and 2 bases at J; junction bases unmatched: 3.

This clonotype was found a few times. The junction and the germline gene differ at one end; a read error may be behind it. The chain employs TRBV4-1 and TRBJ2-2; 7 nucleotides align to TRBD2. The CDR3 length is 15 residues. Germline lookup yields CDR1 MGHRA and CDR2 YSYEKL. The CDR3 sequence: CANSQDRGVTGELFF. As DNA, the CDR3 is TGCGCCAACAGCCAAGATCGGGGGGTCACCGGGGAGCTGTTTTTT.

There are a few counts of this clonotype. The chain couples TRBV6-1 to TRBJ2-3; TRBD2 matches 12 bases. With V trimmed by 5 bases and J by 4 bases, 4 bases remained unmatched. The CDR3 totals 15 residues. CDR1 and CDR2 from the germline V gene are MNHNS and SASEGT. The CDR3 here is CASSMTSGGADTQYF. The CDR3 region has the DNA TGTGCCAGCAGTATGACTAGCGGGGGAGCAGATACGCAGTATTTT.

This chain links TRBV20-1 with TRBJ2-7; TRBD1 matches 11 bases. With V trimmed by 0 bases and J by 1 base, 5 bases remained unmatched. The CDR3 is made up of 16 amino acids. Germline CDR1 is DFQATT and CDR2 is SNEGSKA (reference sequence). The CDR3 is CSARDTGTGGSYEQYF. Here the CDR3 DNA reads TGCAGTGCTAGAGACACCGGGACAGGGGGTTCCTACGAGCAGTACTTC.

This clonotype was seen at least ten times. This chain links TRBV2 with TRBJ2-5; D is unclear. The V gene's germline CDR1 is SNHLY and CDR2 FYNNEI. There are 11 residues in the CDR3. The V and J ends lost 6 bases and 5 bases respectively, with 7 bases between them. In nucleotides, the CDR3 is TGTGCCAGCAGGGCGATTGAGACCCAGTACTTC. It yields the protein CASRAIETQYF.

The CDR3 is CASMELNTEAFF. In DNA, the CDR3 is TGTGCCAGCATGGAGTTGAACACTGAAGCTTTCTTT. The chain combines TRBV6-1 with TRBJ1-1; D not certain. This CDR3 spans 12 amino acids. V was trimmed by 7 bases and J by 0 bases, leaving 6 bases between them. Per the germline V gene, CDR1 is MNHNS and CDR2 is SASEGT.

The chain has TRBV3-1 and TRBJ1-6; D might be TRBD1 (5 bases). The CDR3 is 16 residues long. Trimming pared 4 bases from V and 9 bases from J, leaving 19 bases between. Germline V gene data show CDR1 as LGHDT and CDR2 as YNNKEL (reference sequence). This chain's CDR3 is CASSLRGGEFGSPLHF. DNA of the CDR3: TGTGCCAGCAGCCTCCGCGGGGGAGAGTTCGGTTCACCCCTCCACTTT.

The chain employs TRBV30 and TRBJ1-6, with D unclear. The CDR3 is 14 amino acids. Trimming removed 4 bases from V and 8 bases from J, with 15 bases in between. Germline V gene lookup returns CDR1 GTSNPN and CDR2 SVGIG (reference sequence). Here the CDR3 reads CAWNSEGGDSPLHF. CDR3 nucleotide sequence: TGTGCCTGGAATTCCGAGGGAGGAGATTCACCCCTCCACTTT.

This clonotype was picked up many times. CDR3 in amino acids: CASSLEVVGGLSYNEQFF. The CDR3 nucleotides are TGTGCCAGCAGCTTAGAAGTGGTAGGAGGGCTCTCCTACAATGAGCAGTTCTTC. The chain uses TRBV11-2 and TRBJ2-1; TRBD2 is a possible D gene (6 bases). The CDR3 extends over 18 amino acids. The V gene lost 0 bases and the J gene lost 0 bases, with 15 bases spanning the gap. Looked up from germline, CDR1 is SGHAT and CDR2 is FQNNGV. The variable domain in full, with the rest retrieved from reference TRBV11-2 and TRBJ2-1, is EAGVAQSPRYKIIEKRQSVAFWCNPISGHATLYWYQQILGQGPKLLIQFQNNGVVDDSQLPKDRFSAERLKGVDSTLKIQPAKLEDSAVYLCASSLEVVGGLSYNEQFFGPGTRLTVL.

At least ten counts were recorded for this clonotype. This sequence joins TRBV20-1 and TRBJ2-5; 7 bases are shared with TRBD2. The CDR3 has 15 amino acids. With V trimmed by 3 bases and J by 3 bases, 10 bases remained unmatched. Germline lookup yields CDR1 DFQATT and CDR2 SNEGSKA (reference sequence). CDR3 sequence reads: CSASRGWGREETQYF. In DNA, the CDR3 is TGCAGTGCTAGTCGGGGATGGGGGAGGGAAGAGACCCAGTACTTC.

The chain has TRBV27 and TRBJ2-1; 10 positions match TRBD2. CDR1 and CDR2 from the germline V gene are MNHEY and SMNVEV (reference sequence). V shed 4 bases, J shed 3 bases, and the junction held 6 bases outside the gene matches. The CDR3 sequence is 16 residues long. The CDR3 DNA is TGTGCCAGCAGTTCCGGTGGACTAGCGGACTACAATGAGCAGTTCTTC. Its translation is CASSSGGLADYNEQFF.

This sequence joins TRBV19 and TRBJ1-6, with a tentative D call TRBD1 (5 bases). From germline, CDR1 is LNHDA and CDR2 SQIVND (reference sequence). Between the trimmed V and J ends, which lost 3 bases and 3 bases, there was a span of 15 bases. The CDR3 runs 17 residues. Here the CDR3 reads CASSIQTAIRYNSPLHF. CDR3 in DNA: TGTGCCAGTAGTATCCAGACAGCCATCCGCTATAATTCACCCCTCCACTTT. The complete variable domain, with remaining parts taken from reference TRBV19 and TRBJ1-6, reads DGGITQSPKYLFRKEGQNVTLSCEQNLNHDAMYWYRQDPGQGLRLIYYSQIVNDFQKGDIAEGYSVSREKKESFPLTVTSAQKNPTAFYLCASSIQTAIRYNSPLHFGNGTRLTVT.

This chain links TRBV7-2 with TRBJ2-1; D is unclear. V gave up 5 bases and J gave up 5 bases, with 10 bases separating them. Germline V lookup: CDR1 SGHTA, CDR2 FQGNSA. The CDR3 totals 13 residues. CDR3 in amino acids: CASSLVPNNEQFF. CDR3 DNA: TGTGCCAGCAGCCTAGTTCCCAACAATGAGCAGTTCTTC.

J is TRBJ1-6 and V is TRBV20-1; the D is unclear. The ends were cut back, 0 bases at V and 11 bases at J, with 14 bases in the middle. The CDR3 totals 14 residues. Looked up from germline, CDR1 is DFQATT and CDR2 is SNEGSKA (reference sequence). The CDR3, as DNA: TGCAGTGCTAGAGAGGGCACGGCCGATGCACCCCTCCACTTT. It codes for CSAREGTADAPLHF.